The 20 T cell receptor beta chains below all came from one sample that was sequenced in a study of cytomegalovirus exposure and HLA in healthy donors. Primers for the PCR totalled 60 Vbeta and 13 Jbeta. This table comes from immunoSEQ multiplex PCR, and its TCRdb copy is limited to in-frame clones, with some not included. The sample lists about 140,000 clones, around three quarters occurring once. Material for sequencing was PBMCs. The source of these receptors is a man in his forties or fifties in good health and CMV-seronegative.

The CDR3 spells CASSLRDREYNEQFF. DNA of the CDR3: TGTGCCAGCAGCCTCCGGGACAGGGAGTACAATGAGCAGTTCTTC. The chain employs TRBV6-5 and TRBJ2-1; 9 bases fit TRBD1. CDR1 is MNHEY, CDR2 SVGAGI, per germline. CDR3 length: 15 residues. V was pared by 6 bases and J by 4 bases, with 7 bases of the junction left unmatched.

The chain carries TRBV28 and TRBJ2-7, with D maybe TRBD1 (5 bases). The germline V gene has CDR1 MDHEN and CDR2 SYDVKM. Trimming removed 4 bases from V and 9 bases from J, with 16 bases in between. The CDR3 spans 13 residues. The CDR3 DNA sequence: TGTGCCAGCAGTTCCGCACAGGTCCCGGGGCAGTACTTC. Its translation is CASSSAQVPGQYF.

This clone appeared a few times. This chain uses TRBV19 with TRBJ1-2, with D maybe TRBD1 (5 bases). CDR3 length: 14 residues. Germline V CDR1 and CDR2: LNHDA, SQIVND (reference sequence). V shed 6 bases and J shed 3 bases, with 14 bases lying between them. This chain's CDR3 is CASSNPGLYYGYTF. CDR3 coding DNA: TGTGCCAGTAGCAATCCGGGACTGTACTATGGCTACACCTTC.

This clone came up a few times. The rearrangement joins TRBV7-9 to TRBJ2-5; the D gene is possibly TRBD2 (5 bases). Trimming shortened V by 5 bases and J by 2 bases, and 15 bases separated the two germline ends. CDR3 length: 15 residues. Germline V gene data show CDR1 as SEHNR and CDR2 as FQNEAQ (reference sequence). The CDR3 DNA is TGTGCCAGCAGCCCTGGAGGTCGGGAACAAGAGACCCAGTACTTC. Amino acid sequence: CASSPGGREQETQYF.

The chain uses TRBV2 and TRBJ1-2; 7 bases fit TRBD1. Germline trimming cut 6 bases from V and 2 bases from J; bases unmatched to any gene: 6. The germline V gene encodes CDR1 SNHLY and CDR2 FYNNEI. The CDR3 is 14 amino acids. Written as DNA, the CDR3 is TGTGCCAGCAGGAGGGACAGCCTCAACTATGGCTACACCTTC. Amino acid sequence: CASRRDSLNYGYTF.

The chain has TRBV6-1 and TRBJ2-3, with 11 bases that match TRBD1. CDR3 size: 15 residues. Trimming at V came to 6 bases and at J to 3 bases, leaving 5 bases not matched to a gene. CDR1 is MNHNS, CDR2 SASEGT, per germline. As DNA, the CDR3 is TGTGCCAGCAGATCGGACAGGGGGCGGACAGATACGCAGTATTTT. Translation: CASRSDRGRTDTQYF.

This chain links TRBV6-5 with TRBJ2-1; 11 bases match TRBD2. The trim removed 6 bases at V and 4 bases at J, leaving 2 bases unmatched. Germline V gene data show CDR1 as MNHEY and CDR2 as SVGAGI. The CDR3 is 14 amino acids. DNA of the CDR3: TGTGCCAGCAGGGGACTAGCGGAATACAATGAGCAGTTCTTC. This codes for CASRGLAEYNEQFF.

Details on this clone: Its ends do not fully match the called genes, so a read error is possible. The chain recombines TRBV29-1 with TRBJ2-4, with D perhaps matching TRBD2 (6 bases). The CDR3 has 15 residues. Germline loops: CDR1 SQVTM, CDR2 ANQGSEA. The CDR3 spells CSVAEGRQAKNSQYF. CDR3 nucleotides: TGCAGCGTTGCGGAGGGGAGACAAGCCAAAAACAGTCAGTACTTC.

A word on this clone: Other DNA sequences in this sample translate to the same CDR3. The V gene is TRBV12-5, the J gene TRBJ2-3; the match to TRBD2 covers 7 bases. The CDR3 is 15 residues long. Trimming at V came to 2 bases and at J to 8 bases, leaving 10 bases not matched to a gene. Germline CDR1 and CDR2: LGHNT and FRNRAP. The CDR3 loop is CASGLSAGAGATQYF. The DNA of the CDR3 is TGTGCTAGTGGTTTGTCCGCTGGGGCGGGAGCTACGCAGTATTTT.

This chain joins TRBV18 and TRBJ2-1; possible D gene TRBD2, 6 bases. The ends were cut back, 1 base at V and 6 bases at J, with 10 bases in the middle. Germline CDR1 and CDR2: KGHSH and LQKENI. The CDR3 runs 14 residues. CDR3 DNA: TGTGCCAGCTCACCACAGGCGGGGTCCAATGAGCAGTTCTTC. Its protein is CASSPQAGSNEQFF.

In its sample, this clone was seen once. The CDR3 does not end in the conserved phenylalanine or tryptophan, so this is likely a read error. The rearrangement uses TRBV7-9 and TRBJ2-7, with D tentatively TRBD1 (6 bases). This CDR3 contains 16 residues. Germline CDR1 and CDR2: SEHNR and FQNEAQ (reference sequence). Trimming took 5 bases from V and 2 from J, leaving 19 bases between them. The CDR3 bases are TGTGCCAGCAGCCCCAGAACAGGGATAGATGCCTACGAGCAGTACCTC. This codes for CASSPRTGIDAYEQYL.

This chain links TRBV27 with TRBJ1-1; 7 nucleotides match TRBD1. J lost 0 bases, V lost 0 bases, and 4 bases had no gene match. In germline, CDR1 is MNHEY, CDR2 SMNVEV (reference sequence). The CDR3 is 16 amino acids. The CDR3 loop reads CASSLSRGPVNTEAFF. CDR3 DNA sequence: TGTGCCAGCAGTTTATCGAGGGGGCCCGTGAACACTGAAGCTTTCTTT.

The table lists this clone with a few counts. The gene calls are TRBV4-2 and TRBJ2-7; D unresolved. Trimming pared 0 bases from V and 4 bases from J, leaving 7 bases between. Per germline, CDR1 LGHNA and CDR2 YNFKEQ. CDR3 length: 13 residues. The CDR3 DNA is TGTGCCAGCAGCCAAGATCCTCAGTACGAGCAGTACTTC. It specifies CASSQDPQYEQYF.

This clone was seen only a few times. This sequence joins TRBV28 and TRBJ2-1; the D gene is possibly TRBD1 (6 bases). Per the germline V gene, CDR1 is MDHEN and CDR2 is SYDVKM. CDR3 length equals 14 residues. Trimming took off 3 bases at V and 4 bases at J, with 10 bases between the two ends. The DNA of the CDR3 is TGTGCCAGCAGTTTTGGCAGGGGATACAATGAGCAGTTCTTC. Translation gives CASSFGRGYNEQFF.

The CDR3, as DNA: TGTGCCAGCAGTTCAGGACAGGGGATAAGTACGAAGCAGTACTTC. It encodes CASSSGQGISTKQYF. The chain is built from TRBV27 and TRBJ2-7, with TRBD1 matching over 9 bases. CDR3 length: 15 amino acids. Germline-derived CDR1 and CDR2 are MNHEY and SMNVEV (reference sequence). With 4 bases clipped from V and 8 bases from J, the junction kept 12 bases outside the gene matches.

Of note for this clone: A junction end diverges from the germline sequence, so it may reflect a read error. The chain joins TRBV7-9 to TRBJ1-1; D ambiguous. The germline CDR1 and CDR2 sequences are SEHNR and FQNEAQ (reference sequence). CDR3 length: 11 amino acids. The CDR3 nucleotides read TGTTCCAGCAGCTCCCAGACTGAAGCTTTCTTT. It codes for CSSSSQTEAFF.

The rearrangement links TRBV10-1 to TRBJ2-1; D uncertain. Germline values: CDR1 WNHNN, CDR2 SYGVQD (reference sequence). This CDR3 region has 13 residues. The V end was cut by 0 bases, the J end by 9 bases, with 9 bases between. The CDR3 spells CASSESAVGEQFF. For the CDR3, the DNA is TGCGCCAGCAGTGAGTCAGCCGTTGGTGAGCAGTTCTTC.

The chain couples TRBV6-5 to TRBJ2-7; 13 positions agree with TRBD2. The germline CDR1 and CDR2 sequences are MNHEY and SVGAGI. The CDR3 runs to 16 residues. Trimming took 2 bases from V and 4 from J; bases not matched to a gene: 5. CDR3 sequence reads: CASSYRLAGGTYEQYF. The CDR3 bases are TGTGCCAGCAGTTACAGACTAGCGGGAGGTACGTACGAGCAGTACTTC.

This sequence joins TRBV29-1 and TRBJ2-3, with a tentative D call TRBD1 (6 bases). CDR1 is SQVTM and CDR2 is ANQGSEA in the germline V gene. The CDR3 is 14 residues long. V gave up 3 bases and J gave up 3 bases, with 13 bases separating them. This CDR3 is CSVEDRGLTDTQYF. CDR3 coding DNA: TGCAGCGTTGAGGACAGAGGCCTGACAGATACGCAGTATTTT.

J is TRBJ2-2 and V is TRBV5-4, with 11 bases identical to TRBD2. Trimming removed 6 bases from V and 3 bases from J; junction bases left unmatched: 10. The CDR3 length is 17 residues. Germline V lookup: CDR1 SGHNT, CDR2 YYREEE (reference sequence). The CDR3 spells CASKSTLAGVYTGELFF. CDR3 in DNA: TGTGCCAGCAAGAGCACACTAGCGGGAGTATACACCGGGGAGCTGTTTTTT.